This T cell receptor beta chain comes out of a study of blood T cell repertoires in COVID-19. Study details: Both acute and convalescent COVID-19 samples were obtained from the United States, Italy and Spain.

The data were produced by immunoSEQ multiplex PCR, yet TCRdb's version contains in-frame clones alone and is incomplete. The data contain approximately 74,000 clones, over 70% of them singletons. The junction had 12 bases not matched to a gene; V was cut back by 6 bases and J by 7 bases. CDR3 size: 15 residues. CDR1 SNHLY and CDR2 FYNNEI come from the germline V gene. The TCR comes from a man older than 75 with active or convalescent COVID-19. Sequenced sample: peripheral blood. The V and J genes are TRBV2 and TRBJ1-3; 7 nucleotides line up with TRBD1. For the CDR3, the DNA is TGTGCCAGCAGCCGCACCCGGACAGGCATGAACACCATATATTTT. This encodes CASSRTRTGMNTIYF.